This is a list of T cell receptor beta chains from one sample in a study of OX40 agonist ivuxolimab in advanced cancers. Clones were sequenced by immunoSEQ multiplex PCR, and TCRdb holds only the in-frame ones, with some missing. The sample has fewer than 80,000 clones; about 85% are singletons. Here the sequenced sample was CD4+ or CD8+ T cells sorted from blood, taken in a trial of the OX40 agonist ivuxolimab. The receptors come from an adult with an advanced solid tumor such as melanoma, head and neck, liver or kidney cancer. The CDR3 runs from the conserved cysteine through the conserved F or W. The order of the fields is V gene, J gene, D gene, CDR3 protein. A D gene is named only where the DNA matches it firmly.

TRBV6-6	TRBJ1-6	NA	CASTPGRVVDSPLHF
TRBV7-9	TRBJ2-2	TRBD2	CASGGLAGANTGELFF
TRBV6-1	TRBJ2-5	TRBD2	CASSAFAGGQETQYF
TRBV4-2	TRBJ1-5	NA	CASSADRDEPQHF
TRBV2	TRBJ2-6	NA	CASSVGRAYSGANVLTF
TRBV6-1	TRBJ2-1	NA	CASVKGNYNEQFF
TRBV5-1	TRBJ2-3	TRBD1	CASSLTWDSRTDTQYF
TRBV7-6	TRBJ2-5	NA	CASSLVASLGQETQYF
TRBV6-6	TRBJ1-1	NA	CASSYLSGRDTEAFF
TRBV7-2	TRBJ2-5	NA	CASSLRRAETQYF
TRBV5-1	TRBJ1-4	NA	CASSLSGNTNEKLFF
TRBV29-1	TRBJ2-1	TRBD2	CSVGAGVDEQFF
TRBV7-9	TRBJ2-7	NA	CASRWDIADEQYF
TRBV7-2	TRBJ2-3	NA	CASSPGLLNTDTQYF
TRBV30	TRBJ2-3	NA	CAWSAAGRSTDTQYF
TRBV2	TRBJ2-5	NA	CASSGSGDPLRYQETQYF
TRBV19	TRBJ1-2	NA	CASSMWVWGYTF
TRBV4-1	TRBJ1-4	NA	CASSLRSGTGEKLFF
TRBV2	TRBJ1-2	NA	CASSGQGVHYGYTF
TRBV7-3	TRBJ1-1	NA	CASSLNQGRSEAFF
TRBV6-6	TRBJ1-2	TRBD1	CASSRTGGYGYTF
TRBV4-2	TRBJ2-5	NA	CASSQDLGAFQETQYF
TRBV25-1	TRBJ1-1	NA	CASSEWGDYTEAFF
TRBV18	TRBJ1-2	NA	CASSPGEGEGYGYTF
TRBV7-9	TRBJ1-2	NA	CASRGIMDGYTF
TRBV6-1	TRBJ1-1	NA	CASSERANTNTEAFF
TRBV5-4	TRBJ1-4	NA	CASAADPNEKLFF
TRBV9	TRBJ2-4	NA	CASSVGQELNIQYF
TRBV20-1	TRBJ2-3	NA	CSATTDTQYF
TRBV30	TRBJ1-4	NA	CAWSVGGAGEKLFF
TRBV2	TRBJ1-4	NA	CASRRGSTNEKLFF
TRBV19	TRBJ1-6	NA	CASSDRGAVGHSPLHF
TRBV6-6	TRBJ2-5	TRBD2	CASNPGLAGGWETQYF
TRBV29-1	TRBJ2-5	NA	CSVSPDSQETQYF
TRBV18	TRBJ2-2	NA	CASSHDQAGELFF
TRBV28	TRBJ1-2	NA	CASLRGGLGYTF
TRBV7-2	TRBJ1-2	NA	CASSSDRRAGGYTF
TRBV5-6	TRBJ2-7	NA	CASSLRQGLGEQYF
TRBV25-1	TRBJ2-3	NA	CASSPRGGTDTQYF
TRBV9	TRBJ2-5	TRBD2	CASSVGPAGDQETQYF
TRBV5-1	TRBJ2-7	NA	CASSLVGNGFYEQYF
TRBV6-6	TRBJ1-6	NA	CASRQIGSDSPLHF
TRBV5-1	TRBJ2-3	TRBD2	CASSLGRGGTDTQYF
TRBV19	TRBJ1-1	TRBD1	CASSPPQGEGKAFF
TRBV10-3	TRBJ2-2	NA	CAISPQGGTGELFF
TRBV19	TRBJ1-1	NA	CASSFLSLRTEAFF
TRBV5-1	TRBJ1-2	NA	CASVLDGGSSNGYTF
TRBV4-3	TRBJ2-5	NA	CASSQERGGETQYF
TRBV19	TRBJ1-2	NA	CASSVRGIGDGYTF
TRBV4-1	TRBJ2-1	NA	CASSQGPSAGKNNEQFF